The clone carrying this TCR beta chain has ten or more counts. Its antigen remains unknown. This entry is derived from a study of CD8 T cells in ankylosing spondylitis. Points from the study as a whole: Those disease-linked clones were CD8+; they were also relatively rare in peripheral blood.

The CDR3 runs to 15 residues. Trimming at V came to 0 bases and at J to 3 bases, leaving 3 bases not matched to a gene. CDR1 is SGDLS, CDR2 YYNGEE, per germline. One entry per CDR3 protein results from TCRdb running MiXCR on the 5' RACE reads. The top ten clones hold around 1.9% of a sample with around 30,000 distinct CDR3 sequences, around 5% of them seen once. This sequence joins TRBV9 and TRBJ2-1; 7 nucleotides agree with TRBD2. The sequencing input was blood, either unsorted or a sorted T cell fraction (not recorded which). The sequence was collected from a female donor with ankylosing spondylitis or in good health (not recorded which). The CDR3 bases are TGTGCCAGCAGCGTAGAACCGGGGGGCTACAATGAGCAGTTCTTC. Protein: CASSVEPGGYNEQFF.